These 8 T cell receptor beta chains were all obtained from the same sample, sequenced in a study of blood T cells in healthy people across ages. Through a sample-barcoded 5' primer and a J-beta primer mix, a second PCR was run for 7 to 11 cycles. Using its own MiXCR run on the 5' RACE reads, TCRdb lists one record per CDR3 protein. The sample has a few hundred thousand distinct CDR3 sequences; roughly half are singletons. The sequenced material came from blood. These receptors all come from a man aged 60 to 69 in good health.

This clonotype has a handful of counts. The rearrangement uses TRBV18 and TRBJ2-1; D uncertain. Germline lookup yields CDR1 KGHSH and CDR2 LQKENI. The CDR3 is 20 residues long. V was pared by 0 bases and J by 0 bases, with 21 bases between. In nucleotides, the CDR3 is TGTGCCAGCTCACCACCATTATACGGTGGGGAACCCAGCTCCTACAATGAGCAGTTCTTC. Translating it yields CASSPPLYGGEPSSYNEQFF.

This chain uses TRBV5-6 with TRBJ2-1; the D is unclear. Germline lookup yields CDR1 SGHDT and CDR2 YYEEEE. Between the trimmed V and J ends, which lost 0 bases and 3 bases, there was a span of 7 bases. The CDR3 has 14 residues. The CDR3 DNA reads as TGTGCCAGCAGCTTGGAAACTGGCTACAATGAGCAGTTCTTC. This translates into CASSLETGYNEQFF.

The V call is TRBV13, the J call TRBJ1-2, with 10 bases fitting TRBD1. This CDR3 has 14 amino acids. Germline V lookup: CDR1 PRHDT, CDR2 FYEKMQ (reference sequence). Germline trimming cut 4 bases from V and 4 bases from J; bases unmatched to any gene: 3. CDR3 coding DNA: TGTGCCAGCAGCTCGGGACAGGGGAGCTATGGCTACACCTTC. Its protein is CASSSGQGSYGYTF.

Details on this clonotype: Germline is not matched at one junction end, which may reflect a read error. The rearrangement uses TRBV20-1 and TRBJ1-2; 7 bases are shared with TRBD1. There are 13 residues in the CDR3. In germline, CDR1 is DFQATT, CDR2 SNEGSKA (reference sequence). In nucleotides, the CDR3 is TGCAGTACTAGTAGGGGGCCTGGCTATGGCTACACCTTC. Protein: CSTSRGPGYGYTF.

The CDR3 spells CSVAGQGASYGYTF. In nucleotides, the CDR3 is TGCAGCGTGGCGGGACAGGGGGCTTCATATGGCTACACCTTC. J is TRBJ1-2 and V is TRBV29-1; 12 bases are a match to TRBD1. The V segment lost 6 bases and the J segment 5 bases; nucleotides outside the gene matches: 7. The germline V gene has CDR1 SQVTM and CDR2 ANQGSEA. The CDR3 contains 14 residues.

As to this clonotype: A much larger clone is a single base away; this may be a read error. The V call is TRBV7-9, the J call TRBJ2-7, with D tentatively TRBD2 (6 bases). The J call may be in error: the DNA end matches TRBJ2-1 better. Germline V lookup: CDR1 SEHNR, CDR2 FQNEAQ (reference sequence). The CDR3 has 18 amino acids. The CDR3 bases are TGTGCCTGCAGCTCCCAAAGGATCCGGGAGCGCTGGGGGAATGAGCAGTTCTTC. Protein sequence: CACSSQRIRERWGNEQFF.

The rearrangement joins TRBV28 to TRBJ1-2; 7 bases align to TRBD1. The CDR3 has 13 amino acids. Germline V CDR1 and CDR2: MDHEN, SYDVKM. V was pared by 7 bases and J by 8 bases, with 10 bases of the junction left unmatched. The CDR3 is CASNLRQGRGYTF. CDR3 nucleotide sequence: TGTGCCAGCAACCTTAGACAGGGAAGAGGCTACACCTTC.

The chain carries TRBV27 and TRBJ2-3; D not resolved. The V end was cut by 2 bases, the J end by 2 bases, with 14 bases between. The CDR3 runs 16 residues. Germline V CDR1 and CDR2: MNHEY, SMNVEV (reference sequence). CDR3 coding DNA: TGTGCCAGCAGTTTAAACCAACCAGCCACCACAGATACGCAGTATTTT. Protein product: CASSLNQPATTDTQYF.